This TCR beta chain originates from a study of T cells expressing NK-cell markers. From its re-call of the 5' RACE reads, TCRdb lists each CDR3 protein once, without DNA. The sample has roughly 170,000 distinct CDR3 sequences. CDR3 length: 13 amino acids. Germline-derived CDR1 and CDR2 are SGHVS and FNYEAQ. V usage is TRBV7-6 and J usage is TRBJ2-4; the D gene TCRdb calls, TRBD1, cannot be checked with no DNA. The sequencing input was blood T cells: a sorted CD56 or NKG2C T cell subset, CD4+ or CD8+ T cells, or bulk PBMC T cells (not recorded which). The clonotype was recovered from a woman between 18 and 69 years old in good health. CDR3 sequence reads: CASSLAPGARRYF.